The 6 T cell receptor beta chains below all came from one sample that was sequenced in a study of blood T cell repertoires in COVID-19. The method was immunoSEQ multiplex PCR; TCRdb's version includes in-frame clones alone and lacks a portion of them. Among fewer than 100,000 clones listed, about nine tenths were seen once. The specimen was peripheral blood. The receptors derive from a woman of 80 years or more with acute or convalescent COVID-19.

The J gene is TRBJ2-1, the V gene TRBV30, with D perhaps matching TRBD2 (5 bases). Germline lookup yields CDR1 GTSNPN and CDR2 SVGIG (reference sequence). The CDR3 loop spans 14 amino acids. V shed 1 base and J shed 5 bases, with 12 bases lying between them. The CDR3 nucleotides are TGTGCCTGGAGTGGAGACATCGGGGACAATGAGCAGTTCTTC. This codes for CAWSGDIGDNEQFF.

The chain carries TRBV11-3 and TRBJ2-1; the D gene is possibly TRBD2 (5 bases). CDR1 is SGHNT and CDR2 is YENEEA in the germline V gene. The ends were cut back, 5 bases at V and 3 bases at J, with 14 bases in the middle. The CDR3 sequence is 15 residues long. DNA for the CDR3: TGTGCCAGCAGCCCACGGACTGCAATCTACAATGAGCAGTTCTTC. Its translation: CASSPRTAIYNEQFF.

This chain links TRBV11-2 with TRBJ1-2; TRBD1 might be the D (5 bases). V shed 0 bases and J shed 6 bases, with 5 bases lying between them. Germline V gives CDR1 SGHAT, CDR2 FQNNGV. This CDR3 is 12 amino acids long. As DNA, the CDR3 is TGTGCCAGCAGCTTAGAAGGGGATGGCTACACCTTC. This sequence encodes CASSLEGDGYTF.

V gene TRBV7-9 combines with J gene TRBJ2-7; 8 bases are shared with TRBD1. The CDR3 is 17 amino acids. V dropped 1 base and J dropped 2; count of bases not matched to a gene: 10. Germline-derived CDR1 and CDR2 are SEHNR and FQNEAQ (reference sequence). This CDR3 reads CASSLVPGQGPTYEQYF. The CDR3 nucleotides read TGTGCCAGCAGCTTAGTCCCCGGACAGGGCCCAACCTACGAGCAGTACTTC.

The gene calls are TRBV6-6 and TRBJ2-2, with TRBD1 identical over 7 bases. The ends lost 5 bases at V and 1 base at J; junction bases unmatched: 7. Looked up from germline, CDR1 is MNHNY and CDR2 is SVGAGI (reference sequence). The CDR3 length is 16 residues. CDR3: CASSRETGVNTGELFF. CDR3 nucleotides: TGTGCCAGCAGTCGAGAAACAGGGGTGAACACCGGGGAGCTGTTTTTT.

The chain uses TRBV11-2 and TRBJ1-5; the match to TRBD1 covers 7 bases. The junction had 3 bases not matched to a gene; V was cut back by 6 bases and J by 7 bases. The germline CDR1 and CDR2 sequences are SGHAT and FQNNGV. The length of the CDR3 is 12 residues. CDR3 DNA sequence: TGTGCCAGCAGTAACAGGGGCCAGCCCCAGCATTTT. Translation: CASSNRGQPQHF.